This T cell receptor beta chain was identified in a study of T cell repertoires in cytomegalovirus infection. About the study: Public TCR beta signature analysis indicated the presence of both CMV infection and matching HLA type. General study results and limits: Clonotype analysis showed dominance of the ex vivo response by HLA-C-restricted CMV-specific TCR beta clonotypes. There were carriers of CMV plus the relevant HLA, and cumulative public TCR beta family frequency identified them.

TCRdb reprocessed the reads via MiXCR and lists one record per CDR3 protein. The sample comprises around 260,000 distinct CDR3 sequences, roughly 10% of which are singletons, and roughly 15% rests with the top ten. This clonotype was counted ten times or more. Its specificity is unknown. Sequenced input: PBMCs. The TCR comes from a human donor in good health (CMV status not recorded). Some clones in this sample may be carry-over from other donors' samples.

Here the CDR3 reads CASSRGADLGSYEQYF. The CDR3 region has the DNA TGTGCCAGCAGCCGGGGAGCGGATTTAGGCTCCTACGAGCAGTACTTC. The rearrangement uses TRBV7-2 and TRBJ2-7; D is possibly TRBD2 (5 bases). There are 16 residues in the CDR3. Germline V gives CDR1 SGHTA, CDR2 FQGNSA. Trimming pared 5 bases from V and 0 bases from J, leaving 17 bases between.